A single sample gave rise to the 18 T cell receptor beta chains below, sequenced in a study of cytomegalovirus exposure and HLA in healthy donors. In the PCR, 60 Vbeta and 13 Jbeta primers were used. Here immunoSEQ multiplex PCR was the method, and the copy in TCRdb shows in-frame clones only, minus some. The sample consists of some 220,000 clones, about 85% of them appearing once. The sequenced sample was PBMCs. The receptors here all came from a girl aged 2-10 years in good health and CMV-seronegative.

The count of this clone is one. The chain carries TRBV30 and TRBJ1-3; D not resolved. V was shortened by 4 bases and J by 0 bases, with 7 bases between the two germline ends. The CDR3 length is 13 residues. Germline CDR1 is GTSNPN and CDR2 is SVGIG (reference sequence). DNA of the CDR3: TGTGCCTGGAACCCGAGCTCTGGAAACACCATATATTTT. Its protein is CAWNPSSGNTIYF.

CDR3 region: CASSLLGAPPGQVIYGYTF. The CDR3 DNA reads TGTGCCAGCAGCTTGTTGGGGGCGCCACCGGGCCAGGTCATTTATGGCTACACCTTC. The chain has TRBV5-5 and TRBJ1-2; D may be TRBD1 (6 bases). The germline gives CDR1 SGHKS, CDR2 YYEKEE (reference sequence). V was clipped by 1 base and J by 5 bases, with 27 bases between them. CDR3 length equals 19 residues.

The genes are TRBV30 and TRBJ1-3, with a tentative D call TRBD1 (6 bases). The length of the CDR3 is 13 residues. Germline V CDR1 and CDR2: GTSNPN, SVGIG (reference sequence). V lost 7 bases and J lost 3, with 13 bases in between. In DNA form, the CDR3 reads TGTGCCTTTGGACAGCTTATTGGAAACACCATATATTTT. The encoded protein is CAFGQLIGNTIYF.

To note about this clone: One junction end does not reproduce the germline sequence, and a read error may be involved. This chain joins TRBV7-9 and TRBJ2-3; D may be TRBD2 (5 bases). The CDR3 is made up of 16 amino acids. Germline CDR1 and CDR2: SEHNR and FQNEAQ (reference sequence). CDR3 sequence: CSSSFSLAGSTDTQYF. CDR3 nucleotides: TGTTCCAGCAGCTTTTCGCTAGCCGGGAGCACAGATACGCAGTATTTT.

The chain links TRBV5-5 to TRBJ1-6; 8 bases are a match to TRBD1. This CDR3 has 14 amino acids. The ends lost 0 bases at V and 10 bases at J; junction bases unmatched: 3. Per germline, CDR1 SGHKS and CDR2 YYEKEE (reference sequence). The CDR3 loop reads CASSLVAGGSPLHF. CDR3 sequence (DNA): TGTGCCAGCAGCTTGGTGGCAGGGGGCTCACCCCTCCACTTT.

The rearrangement links TRBV7-2 to TRBJ2-2; TRBD2 might be the D (6 bases). Germline lookup yields CDR1 SGHTA and CDR2 FQGNSA. The CDR3 totals 16 residues. The V and J ends lost 5 bases and 4 bases respectively, with 17 bases between them. In nucleotides, the CDR3 is TGTGCCAGCAGCCCGCCCGGCGGGGTAGGCACCGGGGAGCTGTTTTTT. Protein product: CASSPPGGVGTGELFF.

This chain links TRBV7-9 with TRBJ1-5; tentatively, D is TRBD1 (6 bases). CDR3 size: 17 residues. Germline CDR1 reads SEHNR; CDR2 reads FQNEAQ (reference sequence). The V end was cut by 5 bases, the J end by 0 bases, with 17 bases between. The CDR3 loop is CASSAGRLGGSNQPQHF. The CDR3 DNA sequence: TGTGCCAGCAGCGCCGGCCGCCTAGGGGGTAGCAATCAGCCCCAGCATTTT.

J is TRBJ1-2 and V is TRBV6-6, with D uncertain. The CDR3 runs to 16 residues. Germline V gene data show CDR1 as MNHNY and CDR2 as SVGAGI (reference sequence). The V gene lost 0 bases and the J gene lost 4 bases, with 15 bases spanning the gap. The CDR3 region has the DNA TGTGCCAGCAGTTACTCAGCAGGCCGAGAATTCTATGGCTACACCTTC. Protein product: CASSYSAGREFYGYTF.

The chain has TRBV6-1 and TRBJ1-2; D not resolved. The germline V gene encodes CDR1 MNHNS and CDR2 SASEGT. Trimming left V 2 bases short and J 8 bases short, with 15 bases between. This CDR3 is built from 14 residues. The CDR3 here is CASSEWRGKEGYTF. DNA of the CDR3: TGTGCCAGCAGTGAATGGCGGGGAAAGGAGGGCTACACCTTC.

The chain joins TRBV6-1 to TRBJ2-7; 7 nucleotides line up with TRBD1. Germline CDR1 and CDR2: MNHNS and SASEGT. The CDR3 extends over 14 amino acids. Trimming took 5 bases from V and 7 from J; bases not matched to a gene: 11. In DNA form, the CDR3 reads TGTGCCAGCAGTAAGGTCCCCACAGGGGAGGAGCAGTACTTC. This sequence encodes CASSKVPTGEEQYF.

This clone was seen once. J is TRBJ1-5 and V is TRBV18, with D unresolved. V lost 4 bases to trimming and J lost 6 bases, with 10 bases between them. This CDR3 spans 13 amino acids. The V gene's germline CDR1 is KGHSH and CDR2 LQKENI. CDR3 sequence: CASSRGEGQPQHF. CDR3 sequence (DNA): TGTGCCAGCTCACGAGGTGAAGGTCAGCCCCAGCATTTT.

V gene TRBV18 combines with J gene TRBJ2-1; D is possibly TRBD2 (7 bases). This CDR3 has 13 residues. Germline V gene lookup returns CDR1 KGHSH and CDR2 LQKENI. Trimming shortened V by 3 bases and J by 10 bases, and 13 bases separated the two germline ends. The CDR3 DNA reads as TGTGCCAGCTCACCGACGGGGGGCATAGAGCAGTTCTTC. Translating gives CASSPTGGIEQFF.

The chain links TRBV6-1 to TRBJ2-7, with 12 bases that match TRBD1. Germline V gene lookup returns CDR1 MNHNS and CDR2 SASEGT. CDR3 size: 14 residues. Losses at the gene ends were 0 bases for V and 6 bases for J; bases not matched to a gene: 0. In nucleotides, the CDR3 is TGTGCCAGCAGTGAAGCGGGACAGGGGGCCGAGCAGTACTTC. Translated: CASSEAGQGAEQYF.

J is TRBJ2-5 and V is TRBV9, with TRBD2 identical over 15 bases. The J call may be in error: the DNA end matches TRBJ2-7 better. This CDR3 spans 15 amino acids. Looked up from germline, CDR1 is SGDLS and CDR2 is YYNGEE. CDR3 in amino acids: CASSAGTSGRYEQYF. The DNA for the CDR3 is TGTGCCAGCAGCGCCGGGACTAGCGGGAGGTACGAGCAGTACTTC.

This chain links TRBV7-8 with TRBJ1-1, with a possible D match to TRBD1 (6 bases). The germline V and J ends were trimmed by 5 bases and 8 bases, with 24 bases remaining between them. This CDR3 contains 16 residues. Germline V gene sequence: CDR1 SGHVS, CDR2 FQNEAQ. The CDR3 protein is CASSPTRLQGSKEAFF. CDR3 DNA: TGTGCCAGCAGCCCCACCCGCTTACAGGGTTCTAAAGAAGCTTTCTTT.

The CDR3 region has the DNA TGTGCCAGCAGTGAAGCCCAGGGGACCAACACTGAAGCTTTCTTT. It specifies CASSEAQGTNTEAFF. V usage is TRBV2 and J usage is TRBJ1-1; tentative D call: TRBD1 (6 bases). The V end was cut by 0 bases, the J end by 2 bases, with 10 bases between. Germline values: CDR1 SNHLY, CDR2 FYNNEI. This CDR3 contains 15 residues.

The rearrangement links TRBV7-9 to TRBJ2-1; D is unresolved. Per the germline V gene, CDR1 is SEHNR and CDR2 is FQNEAQ (reference sequence). The CDR3 runs 11 residues. The V and J ends lost 6 bases and 9 bases respectively, with 9 bases between them. DNA of the CDR3: TGTGCCAGCAGTCTCTATTCTGAGCAGTTCTTC. Translating it yields CASSLYSEQFF.

The CDR3 protein is CSVEALAGGSYNEQFF. CDR3 DNA: TGCAGCGTTGAGGCCCTAGCGGGGGGCTCCTACAATGAGCAGTTCTTC. The V and J genes are TRBV29-1 and TRBJ2-1, with TRBD2 identical over 11 bases. Unmatched junction bases numbered 4, after V lost 3 bases and J lost 0 bases. Germline CDR1 and CDR2: SQVTM and ANQGSEA. The CDR3 extends over 16 amino acids.